Below are 11 T cell receptor beta chains sequenced from a single sample in a study of cytomegalovirus exposure and HLA in healthy donors. PCR involved 60 Vbeta and 13 Jbeta primers. The table came from immunoSEQ multiplex PCR; TCRdb's copy has only in-frame clones and leaves some out. The sample includes around 150,000 clones, 70% to 90% of them seen just once. The sample taken for sequencing was PBMCs. Every receptor here comes from a man between 18 and 29 years old in good health and CMV-seropositive.

The rearrangement joins TRBV25-1 to TRBJ1-1; D gene unclear. Looked up from germline, CDR1 is MGHDK and CDR2 is SYGVNS. Trimming cost V 4 bases and J 7 bases, with 13 bases left between them. The CDR3 spans 13 residues. CDR3 DNA: TGTGCCAGCAGTGCGAGTGGTATAAATGAAGCTTTCTTT. Protein: CASSASGINEAFF.

J is TRBJ1-4 and V is TRBV10-3; D gene ambiguous. CDR3 length equals 16 residues. V lost 5 bases and J lost 0, with 13 bases in between. The germline V gene has CDR1 ENHRY and CDR2 SYGVKD. The CDR3 protein is CAISTTSGATNEKLFF. The DNA of the CDR3 is TGTGCCATCAGTACAACGTCAGGTGCAACTAATGAAAAACTGTTTTTT.

This sequence joins TRBV11-2 and TRBJ1-1; tentative D call: TRBD1 (5 bases). The CDR3 loop spans 15 amino acids. Germline CDR1 and CDR2: SGHAT and FQNNGV. Deletions cut 6 bases from V and 4 bases from J, with 18 bases between. The CDR3: CASRAGFGGVTEAFF. The CDR3 nucleotides are TGTGCCAGCAGAGCAGGGTTCGGGGGAGTCACTGAAGCTTTCTTT.

The count of this clone is one. The V and J genes are TRBV7-2 and TRBJ2-6; 7 nucleotides line up with TRBD1. This CDR3 spans 17 amino acids. V shed 3 bases and J 0 bases; nucleotides not matched to a gene: 5. Per germline, CDR1 SGHTA and CDR2 FQGNSA. CDR3 loop: CASSLYRGDSGANVLTF. CDR3 nucleotide sequence: TGTGCCAGCAGCTTGTACAGGGGTGACTCTGGGGCCAACGTCCTGACTTTC.

The chain couples TRBV7-6 to TRBJ2-7; 10 nucleotides match TRBD2. V dropped 5 bases and J dropped 3; count of bases not matched to a gene: 13. The CDR3 has 17 residues. Germline V gene data show CDR1 as SGHVS and CDR2 as FNYEAQ. CDR3 loop: CASSPGVAGGSIYEQYF. The CDR3 nucleotides are TGTGCCAGCAGCCCCGGGGTAGCGGGGGGCTCAATCTACGAGCAGTACTTC. Filled out from reference TRBV7-6 and TRBJ2-7, the complete variable domain reads GAGVSQSPRYKVTKRGQDVALRCDPISGHVSLYWYRQALGQGPEFLTYFNYEAQQDKSGLPNDRFSAERPEGSISTLTIQRTEQRDSAMYRCASSPGVAGGSIYEQYFGPGTRLTVT.

This clone came up once. The V call is TRBV9, the J call TRBJ2-1, with TRBD2 matching 8 bases. The CDR3 has 16 residues. The germline V gene has CDR1 SGDLS and CDR2 YYNGEE. Trimming removed 0 bases from V and 8 bases from J; junction bases left unmatched: 10. CDR3 loop: CASSVALGGAGDEQFF. The CDR3 coding sequence is TGTGCCAGCAGCGTAGCTCTCGGGGGGGCCGGGGATGAGCAGTTCTTC.

The CDR3 DNA follows: TGCGCCAGCAGCGTACTAGCGGGGGGGCCCAACGAGCAGTACTTC. It specifies CASSVLAGGPNEQYF. The V gene is TRBV5-1, the J gene TRBJ2-7; 13 nucleotides match TRBD2. Germline V gene data show CDR1 as SGHRS and CDR2 as YFSETQ. The CDR3 is 15 amino acids. The J segment lost 5 bases and the V segment lost 4 bases, leaving 6 bases of the junction unmatched.

The chain recombines TRBV7-6 with TRBJ1-1; 10 nucleotides match TRBD1. The CDR3 length is 17 residues. The junction had 14 bases not matched to a gene; V was cut back by 5 bases and J by 5 bases. Germline-derived CDR1 and CDR2 are SGHVS and FNYEAQ. The CDR3 region has the DNA TGTGCCAGCAGCCTTAAGACAGGGGGCGAGGTTCTAACTGAAGCTTTCTTT. Translating it yields CASSLKTGGEVLTEAFF.

CDR3 nucleotide sequence: TGTGCCAGCAGCACCCCGGGACAGTATGGCTACACCTTC. This translates into CASSTPGQYGYTF. The gene calls are TRBV11-2 and TRBJ1-2, with 7 positions matching TRBD1. This CDR3 contains 13 residues. V was pared by 5 bases and J by 5 bases, with 5 bases of the junction left unmatched. From germline, CDR1 is SGHAT and CDR2 FQNNGV.

This clone has a handful of counts. The chain links TRBV30 to TRBJ2-5, with D uncertain. The CDR3 is made up of 14 amino acids. Germline loops: CDR1 GTSNPN, CDR2 SVGIG (reference sequence). V was clipped by 0 bases and J by 1 base, with 9 bases between them. CDR3 DNA: TGTGCCTGGAGTGTAAGTGCGGCCCAAGAGACCCAGTACTTC. This translates into CAWSVSAAQETQYF.

J is TRBJ2-7 and V is TRBV5-4; D possibly corresponds to TRBD2 (6 bases). Germline CDR1 SGHNT, CDR2 YYREEE (reference sequence). The CDR3 spans 15 residues. V was pared by 2 bases and J by 5 bases, with 17 bases between. The CDR3, as DNA: TGTGCCAGCAGCTTAGGAGGGGTCGTCCGGGACGAGCAGTACTTC. As protein: CASSLGGVVRDEQYF. The whole variable domain, filled in from reference TRBV5-4 and TRBJ2-7, reads ETGVTQSPTHLIKTRGQQVTLRCSSQSGHNTVSWYQQALGQGPQFIFQYYREEENGRGNFPPRFSGLQFPNYSSELNVNALELDDSALYLCASSLGGVVRDEQYFGPGTRLTVT.